A selection of T cell receptor beta chains follows, all from one sample in a study of cytomegalovirus exposure and HLA in healthy donors. TCRdb's copy holds only in-frame clones and misses some; the assay was immunoSEQ multiplex PCR. The repertoire holds approximately 150,000 clones, with over 75% as singletons. The sequenced sample was PBMCs. These receptors all stem from a man younger than 45 in good health and CMV-seropositive. The CDR3 runs from the conserved cysteine through the conserved F or W. The D gene is left open where the match is weak. Size is stated for part of the rows, as once, few or many counts, or as a class when the clone is expanded.

D	V	size	J	CDR3	DNA
-	TRBV4-1	-	TRBJ2-7	CASSQGRGKSSYEQYF	TGCGCCAGCAGCCAGGGAAGGGGGAAGAGCTCCTACGAGCAGTACTTC
TRBD1	TRBV7-2	-	TRBJ2-7	CASSQTGGGEQYF	TGTGCCAGCAGCCAGACAGGGGGCGGCGAGCAGTACTTC
-	TRBV28	-	TRBJ2-1	CASSPGWGFSYNEQFF	TGTGCCAGCAGCCCCGGGTGGGGCTTTTCTTACAATGAGCAGTTCTTC
-	TRBV12-5	-	TRBJ2-5	CASGLGTGILETQYF	TGTGCTAGTGGTTTGGGAACAGGGATCTTGGAGACCCAGTACTTC
TRBD1	TRBV27	-	TRBJ2-7	CASSRFGTGYSEQYF	TGTGCCAGCAGCAGATTTGGGACAGGGTATTCCGAGCAGTACTTC
-	TRBV10-2	once	TRBJ1-5	CASSEPGTNQPQHF	TGCGCCAGCAGTGAGCCAGGTACCAATCAGCCCCAGCATTTT
TRBD1	TRBV11-2	-	TRBJ1-6	CASSQGLGTGYNSPLHF	TGTGCCAGCAGCCAGGGGCTGGGGACAGGTTATAATTCACCCCTCCACTTT
-	TRBV5-1	-	TRBJ1-3	CASSLAAGSGNTIYF	TGCGCCAGCAGCTTGGCCGCGGGCTCCGGAAACACCATATATTTT
-	TRBV28	-	TRBJ2-2	CASSLFRDTYTGELFF	TGTGCCAGCAGTTTATTCCGGGACACCTACACCGGGGAGCTGTTTTTT
TRBD1	TRBV7-9	-	TRBJ1-1	CASSPTGANTEAFF	TGTGCCAGCAGCCCTACAGGGGCGAACACTGAAGCTTTCTTT
TRBD2	TRBV7-9	-	TRBJ2-7	CSSSPLLAGSYEQYF	TGTTCCAGCAGCCCTCTGCTAGCGGGGAGTTACGAGCAGTACTTC
-	TRBV6-4	-	TRBJ1-2	CASSQGNYGYTF	TGTGCCAGCAGTCAGGGGAACTATGGCTACACCTTC
-	TRBV25-1	-	TRBJ2-7	CASSEGPTTGEQYF	TGTGCCAGCAGTGAGGGGCCTACCACCGGGGAGCAGTACTTC
TRBD1	TRBV7-2	-	TRBJ2-7	CASSLEGGQGYEQYF	TGTGCCAGCAGCTTAGAAGGGGGACAGGGCTACGAGCAGTACTTC
TRBD2	TRBV9	-	TRBJ2-1	CASSATREGYNEQFF	TGTGCCAGCAGCGCCACCCGGGAGGGGTACAATGAGCAGTTCTTC
TRBD1	TRBV4-1	once	TRBJ2-7	CASSVGQALWDEQYF	TGCGCCAGCAGCGTGGGACAGGCCCTTTGGGACGAGCAGTACTTC
TRBD1	TRBV5-1	-	TRBJ1-2	CASSPPQGNYGYTF	TGCGCCAGCAGCCCCCCACAGGGGAACTATGGCTACACCTTC
-	TRBV5-5	once	TRBJ2-7	CASSLPDGEQYF	TGTGCCAGCAGCCTTCCAGACGGGGAGCAGTACTTC
-	TRBV5-1	-	TRBJ1-1	CASSLGPGLNTEAFF	TGCGCCAGCAGCTTGGGCCCAGGGTTGAACACTGAAGCTTTCTTT
-	TRBV7-9	once	TRBJ1-1	CASRRGGADTEAFF	TGTGCCAGCAGGCGGGGGGGCGCGGACACTGAAGCTTTCTTT
TRBD1	TRBV15	-	TRBJ2-7	CATSPPGQGYEQYF	TGTGCCACCAGCCCACCGGGACAGGGTTACGAGCAGTACTTC
-	TRBV27	once	TRBJ1-1	CASSPLGRGTEAFF	TGTGCCAGCAGTCCCCTTGGGAGGGGCACTGAAGCTTTCTTT
-	TRBV18	-	TRBJ1-1	CASSRDSGSTEAFF	TGTGCCAGCTCACGGGACTCGGGTAGCACTGAAGCTTTCTTT
TRBD2	TRBV10-3	-	TRBJ2-7	CAISELPGGGRAREQYF	TGTGCCATCAGCGAATTACCGGGCGGCGGGAGGGCTCGCGAGCAGTACTTC
-	TRBV7-2	-	TRBJ1-6	CASSYISYNSPLHF	TGTGCCAGCAGCTATATCTCCTATAATTCACCCCTCCACTTT
TRBD2	TRBV27	-	TRBJ2-7	CASSSPRSGKAYEQYF	TGTGCCAGCAGTTCACCACGTAGCGGGAAAGCCTACGAGCAGTACTTC
TRBD1	TRBV19	-	TRBJ1-1	CASSRTGGLEAFF	TGTGCCAGTAGTCGGACAGGGGGACTTGAAGCTTTCTTT
-	TRBV5-6	-	TRBJ1-6	CASSYREFVAPLHF	TGTGCCAGCAGCTACAGGGAATTTGTTGCACCCCTCCACTTT
-	TRBV27	-	TRBJ1-6	CASSPRVFYNSPLHF	TGTGCCAGCAGCCCCAGGGTGTTTTATAATTCACCCCTCCACTTT
TRBD2	TRBV18	-	TRBJ2-1	CASSSAASGSGEQFF	TGTGCCAGCTCCTCGGCGGCTAGCGGATCGGGTGAGCAGTTCTTC
-	TRBV7-9	once	TRBJ1-6	CASNDRQGGSPLHF	TGTGCCAGCAACGACCGGCAGGGTGGTTCACCCCTCCACTTT
-	TRBV28	few	TRBJ1-5	CASSPQQGYQPQHF	TGTGCCAGCAGTCCCCAACAGGGTTATCAGCCCCAGCATTTT
TRBD2	TRBV28	once	TRBJ2-1	CASRTGLFAAGGRGYYNEQFF	TGTGCCAGCAGAACCGGACTATTTGCGGCGGGAGGCCGTGGATACTACAATGAGCAGTTCTTC
-	TRBV4-1	-	TRBJ2-2	CASSQTGQGIGELFF	TGCGCCAGCAGCCAAACAGGCCAGGGGATCGGGGAGCTGTTTTTT
TRBD2	TRBV6-1	once	TRBJ2-1	CASGLAGQSEQFF	TGTGCCAGCGGACTAGCGGGTCAATCTGAGCAGTTCTTC
-	TRBV30	once	TRBJ1-1	CAWSLYSKNTEAFF	TGTGCCTGGAGTCTCTATAGTAAAAACACTGAAGCTTTCTTT
-	TRBV5-1	-	TRBJ1-3	CASSSGVAGNTIYF	TGCGCCAGCAGCTCAGGGGTTGCTGGAAACACCATATATTTT
TRBD1	TRBV7-9	once	TRBJ2-1	CASSLGGQGAGEQFF	TGTGCCAGCAGCTTAGGGGGACAGGGGGCCGGGGAGCAGTTCTTC
TRBD1	TRBV5-4	-	TRBJ2-1	CASSYDRASYNEQFF	TGTGCCAGCAGCTATGACAGGGCCTCCTACAATGAGCAGTTCTTC
TRBD1	TRBV4-1	-	TRBJ1-1	CASSPGTDMNTEAFF	TGCGCCAGCAGCCCCGGGACAGATATGAACACTGAAGCTTTCTTT
TRBD1	TRBV5-1	-	TRBJ2-2	CASSSGQGFATGELFF	TGCGCCAGCAGCTCGGGACAGGGGTTTGCGACCGGGGAGCTGTTTTTT
TRBD1	TRBV7-7	-	TRBJ2-5	CASSFGTGEIETQYF	TGTGCCAGCAGCTTCGGGACAGGGGAGATAGAGACCCAGTACTTC
-	TRBV19	-	TRBJ1-5	CASSIAETIYNQPQHF	TGTGCCAGTAGTATTGCAGAGACAATCTACAATCAGCCCCAGCATTTT
-	TRBV11-2	-	TRBJ2-3	CASSRVRVGTDTQYF	TGTGCCAGCAGCCGGGTGCGGGTTGGCACAGATACGCAGTATTTT
-	TRBV5-5	-	TRBJ2-1	CASSWQGSYNEQFF	TGTGCCAGCAGCTGGCAGGGTTCCTACAATGAGCAGTTCTTC